The rows below give T cell receptor beta chains drawn from one sample of a study of blood T cell repertoires in COVID-19. Produced via immunoSEQ multiplex PCR; TCRdb's table is partial and in-frame only. The table has about 240,000 clones, around 90% seen once. The sequenced sample consisted of peripheral blood. These receptors all stem from a man in his sixties who had recovered from COVID-19. CDR3s leave out the opening cysteine and the closing phenylalanine or tryptophan.

TRBJ1-1,12,TRBV10-3,AIRELGTGDEAF
TRBJ1-1,13,TRBV18,ASSPTIGQGTEAF
TRBJ1-1,12,TRBV6-4,ASSMDRGYTEAF
TRBJ1-3,10,TRBV10-3,ATASSGNTIY
TRBJ1-3,14,TRBV5-1,ASSLRGQVSGNTIY
TRBJ2-2,15,TRBV18,ASSPPGAGTNTGELF
TRBJ2-3,13,TRBV9,ASSVKGASTDTQY
TRBJ1-6,13,TRBV30,AWSKTGTGDSPLH
TRBJ2-2,13,TRBV11-2,ASSLGTLNTGELF
TRBJ2-2,12,TRBV9,ASAGGPTTGELF
TRBJ2-1,15,TRBV11-3,ASSFRSGGTPYNEQF
TRBJ2-5,13,TRBV7-8,ASSLVGGRQETQY
TRBJ1-2,14,TRBV7-9,ASSLLVAESYYGYT
TRBJ1-1,17,TRBV18,ASSPRPLGQGAADTEAF
TRBJ2-2,12,TRBV11-2,ASSLNIVVGELF
TRBJ2-1,14,TRBV27,ASSLYWQFSYNEQF
TRBJ2-1,12,TRBV10-3,AAAPGQGLVMQF
TRBJ1-1,13,TRBV7-2,ASSSRDRVLTEAF
TRBJ1-1,9,TRBV12-3/TRBV12-4,ASRGGQEAF
TRBJ2-7,14,TRBV5-1,ASSPTNGQGWYEQY
TRBJ2-1,13,TRBV6-1,ASSEAGGRHNEQF
TRBJ1-1,16,TRBV7-9,ASSLVKLSGGGNTEAF
TRBJ2-2,12,TRBV5-1,ASAGQPNTGELF
TRBJ2-3,13,TRBV5-1,ASSLGPVQIDTQY
TRBJ2-4,10,TRBV21-1,ASRLDPNIQY
TRBJ2-5,13,TRBV6-5,ASSYSVNGGWTQY
TRBJ2-2,14,TRBV5-1,ASSAYGLAGTGELF
TRBJ2-7,14,TRBV5-1,ASSLALAGATFEQY
TRBJ1-1,12,TRBV10-2,ASSVQGIATEAF
TRBJ2-2,14,TRBV6-5,ASSYSERRSTGELF
TRBJ2-7,13,TRBV5-4,ASSRLQGAAYEQY
TRBJ2-5,13,TRBV3-1/TRBV3-2,ASSQLLAGVETQY
TRBJ2-3,12,TRBV3-1/TRBV3-2,ASSRQGVTDTQY
TRBJ1-2,9,TRBV6-1,ASSESRGYT
TRBJ1-6,12,TRBV7-8,ASSLRGQDSPLH
TRBJ2-3,12,TRBV29-1,SVEGAGSRDTQY
TRBJ1-3,13,TRBV3-1/TRBV3-2,ASSARQSSGNTIY
TRBJ1-1,15,TRBV24-1,ATSERKSGTPNTEAF
TRBJ1-1,13,TRBV19,ATTDRDGMNTEAF
TRBJ1-1,10,TRBV5-6,ASSFGNTEAF
TRBJ2-1,12,TRBV3-1/TRBV3-2,ASSASGQGNEQF
TRBJ1-3,14,TRBV5-1,ASSLQAGVSGNTIY